This T cell receptor (beta chain) was found in a study of radiotherapy plus CTLA-4 blockade in lung cancer. CDR3 length equals 15 residues. CDR1 is MNHEY, CDR2 SVGAGI, per germline. The V gene lost 2 bases and the J gene lost 3 bases, with 13 bases spanning the gap. Produced via immunoSEQ multiplex PCR; TCRdb's table is partial and in-frame only. The repertoire holds some 80,000 clones, with approximately 80% as singletons. This material consisted of peripheral blood, taken from a patient treated with radiotherapy plus ipilimumab. The rearrangement joins TRBV6-5 to TRBJ1-2, with D tentatively TRBD1 (6 bases). The TCR was taken from a human donor with non-small cell lung cancer who had stable disease on radiotherapy plus ipilimumab. CDR3 nucleotides: TGTGCCAGCAGTTACGGCCTCTGGACAGACTATGGCTACACCTTC. Amino acids: CASSYGLWTDYGYTF.